This is a list of T cell receptor beta chains from one sample in a study of blood T cells in healthy people across ages. Each CDR3 protein is one row after TCRdb ran MiXCR on the 5' RACE reads. The table has over 1,200,000 distinct CDR3 sequences, approximately 63% seen once; the top ten hold roughly 7%. Input material: blood. The source of these receptors is a man between 18 and 35 years old in good health. The CDR3 runs from the conserved cysteine through the conserved F or W. The order of the fields is J gene, V gene, clone size, D gene, CDR3 protein, CDR3 DNA. A D gene is named only where the DNA matches it firmly. Only some rows state a clone size, as once, few, many or a class for expanded clones.

j_call: TRBJ2-7
v_call: TRBV10-3
clone_size: .
d_call: .
cdr3_aa: CAISGTKDRYEQYF
cdr3_nt: TGTGCCATCAGTGGTACTAAAGACCGCTACGAGCAGTACTTC

j_call: TRBJ2-1
v_call: TRBV11-2
clone_size: few
d_call: TRBD1
cdr3_aa: CASSLGQGQGYNEQFF
cdr3_nt: TGTGCCAGCAGCTTAGGCCAGGGACAGGGATACAATGAGCAGTTCTTC

j_call: TRBJ1-2
v_call: TRBV20-1
clone_size: .
d_call: TRBD1
cdr3_aa: CSARTWTGTAYGYTF
cdr3_nt: TGCAGTGCTAGGACGTGGACAGGGACGGCCTATGGCTACACCTTC

j_call: TRBJ2-1
v_call: TRBV7-2
clone_size: .
d_call: TRBD2
cdr3_aa: CASSPTSGTYNEQFF
cdr3_nt: TGTGCCAGCAGCCCCACTAGCGGAACCTACAATGAGCAGTTCTTC

j_call: TRBJ2-3
v_call: TRBV20-1
clone_size: .
d_call: TRBD2
cdr3_aa: CSAMGAGAVSTDTQYF
cdr3_nt: TGCAGTGCTATGGGAGCGGGAGCCGTCAGCACAGATACGCAGTATTTT

j_call: TRBJ2-5
v_call: TRBV4-2
clone_size: .
d_call: .
cdr3_aa: CASSQGAFQETQYF
cdr3_nt: TGTGCCAGCAGCCAAGGGGCATTCCAAGAGACCCAGTACTTC

j_call: TRBJ2-1
v_call: TRBV20-1
clone_size: few
d_call: TRBD2
cdr3_aa: CSAPHGLAGAKQYNEQFF
cdr3_nt: TGCAGTGCTCCCCACGGACTAGCGGGGGCCAAACAATACAATGAGCAGTTCTTC

j_call: TRBJ2-7
v_call: TRBV2
clone_size: .
d_call: .
cdr3_aa: CASSDYGGPGGEQYF
cdr3_nt: TGTGCCAGCAGTGATTACGGAGGGCCAGGAGGCGAGCAGTACTTC

j_call: TRBJ1-1
v_call: TRBV12-3/TRBV12-4
clone_size: .
d_call: .
cdr3_aa: CASNEWRTEAFF
cdr3_nt: TGTGCCAGCAATGAGTGGCGGACTGAAGCTTTCTTT

j_call: TRBJ2-7
v_call: TRBV6-1
clone_size: .
d_call: .
cdr3_aa: CASSEPTDSYEQYF
cdr3_nt: TGTGCCAGCAGCGAACCGACGGATTCCTACGAGCAGTACTTC

j_call: TRBJ2-1
v_call: TRBV6-5
clone_size: .
d_call: TRBD2
cdr3_aa: CASRPVAGGAYNEQFF
cdr3_nt: TGTGCCAGCAGACCGGTGGCGGGGGGGGCATACAATGAGCAGTTCTTC

j_call: TRBJ2-1
v_call: TRBV3-1
clone_size: few
d_call: TRBD1
cdr3_aa: CASSQKTGGTYNEQFF
cdr3_nt: TGTGCCAGCAGCCAAAAAACAGGGGGAACCTACAATGAGCAGTTCTTC

j_call: TRBJ1-4
v_call: TRBV4-1
clone_size: once
d_call: .
cdr3_aa: CASSPRYLVDKLFF
cdr3_nt: TGCGCCAGCAGCCCTCGATACCTCGTTGATAAGCTGTTTTTT

j_call: TRBJ1-2
v_call: TRBV5-1
clone_size: few
d_call: TRBD1
cdr3_aa: CASSPHGQGSYGYTF
cdr3_nt: TGCGCCAGCAGCCCCCATGGACAGGGGAGCTATGGCTACACCTTC

j_call: TRBJ2-3
v_call: TRBV27
clone_size: .
d_call: TRBD1
cdr3_aa: CASWGQGYETQYF
cdr3_nt: TGTGCCAGCTGGGGACAGGGGTACGAGACGCAGTATTTT

j_call: TRBJ2-7
v_call: TRBV12-3/TRBV12-4
clone_size: few
d_call: .
cdr3_aa: CASSFAGNEQYF
cdr3_nt: TGTGCCAGCAGTTTTGCCGGCAATGAGCAGTACTTC

j_call: TRBJ1-2
v_call: TRBV27
clone_size: .
d_call: TRBD1
cdr3_aa: CASSLKGTGNYGYTF
cdr3_nt: TGTGCCAGCAGTTTAAAGGGGACAGGGAACTATGGCTACACCTTC

j_call: TRBJ2-5
v_call: TRBV6-1
clone_size: once
d_call: .
cdr3_aa: CASSEAWKTETQYF
cdr3_nt: TGTGCCAGCAGTGAAGCGTGGAAGACGGAGACCCAGTACTTC

j_call: TRBJ2-7
v_call: TRBV30
clone_size: .
d_call: .
cdr3_aa: CAWSLFWGATYEQYF
cdr3_nt: TGTGCCTGGAGTCTATTCTGGGGGGCGACCTACGAGCAGTACTTC

j_call: TRBJ2-1
v_call: TRBV10-3
clone_size: .
d_call: TRBD1
cdr3_aa: CAISLGGQGAIEQFF
cdr3_nt: TGTGCCATCAGCCTTGGGGGACAGGGGGCGATCGAGCAGTTCTTC

j_call: TRBJ2-7
v_call: TRBV20-1
clone_size: few
d_call: .
cdr3_aa: CSAALSEVYEQYF
cdr3_nt: TGCAGTGCTGCCCTCTCCGAGGTCTACGAGCAGTACTTC

j_call: TRBJ2-7
v_call: TRBV7-9
clone_size: .
d_call: TRBD2
cdr3_aa: CASNPQPGTSGNYEQYF
cdr3_nt: TGTGCCAGCAACCCTCAACCCGGAACTAGCGGAAACTACGAGCAGTACTTC

j_call: TRBJ2-1
v_call: TRBV6-1
clone_size: .
d_call: .
cdr3_aa: CASSREGVGGNEQFF
cdr3_nt: TGTGCCAGCTCGAGGGAGGGGGTGGGGGGCAATGAGCAGTTCTTC

j_call: TRBJ1-1
v_call: TRBV28
clone_size: .
d_call: .
cdr3_aa: CASSQPVEAFF
cdr3_nt: TGTGCCAGCAGTCAACCCGTAGAAGCTTTCTTT

j_call: TRBJ2-1
v_call: TRBV6-2/TRBV6-3
clone_size: .
d_call: .
cdr3_aa: CASVEGVRRLGQFF
cdr3_nt: TGTGCCAGTGTGGAAGGGGTGAGGAGGTTGGGGCAGTTCTTC

j_call: TRBJ1-2
v_call: TRBV27
clone_size: .
d_call: .
cdr3_aa: CASSPHLVVYGYTF
cdr3_nt: TGTGCCAGCAGTCCACACTTAGTGGTCTATGGCTACACCTTC

j_call: TRBJ2-7
v_call: TRBV2
clone_size: .
d_call: .
cdr3_aa: CASISLGEQYF
cdr3_nt: TGTGCCAGCATTTCTCTCGGTGAGCAGTACTTC

j_call: TRBJ2-1
v_call: TRBV25-1
clone_size: .
d_call: TRBD2
cdr3_aa: CASSGRTSGYNEQFF
cdr3_nt: TGTGCCAGCAGTGGCCGGACTAGCGGTTACAATGAGCAGTTCTTC

j_call: TRBJ1-2
v_call: TRBV3-1
clone_size: once
d_call: TRBD1
cdr3_aa: CASSQKTGGNHGYTF
cdr3_nt: TGTGCCAGCAGCCAAAAAACAGGGGGCAACCATGGCTACACCTTC

j_call: TRBJ2-1
v_call: TRBV5-6
clone_size: once
d_call: .
cdr3_aa: CASSLLQGSRYNEQFF
cdr3_nt: TGTGCCAGCAGCTTGCTACAGGGATCCCGCTACAATGAGCAGTTCTTC